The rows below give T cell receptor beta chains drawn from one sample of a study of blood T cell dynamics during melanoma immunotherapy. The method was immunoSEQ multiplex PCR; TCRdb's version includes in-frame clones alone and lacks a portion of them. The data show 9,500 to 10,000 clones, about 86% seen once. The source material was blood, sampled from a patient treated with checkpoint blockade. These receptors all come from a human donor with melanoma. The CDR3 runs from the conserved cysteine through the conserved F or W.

CASSQEGLASGGLSTDTQYF | TRBV4-1
CASSLVHGTYEQYF | TRBV11-2
CAISEQGATEAFF | TRBV10-3
CASSLGGSSYNSPLHF | TRBV5-1
CASTPGSDQGEQFF | TRBV19
CASSVEAAPTYEQYF | TRBV9
CASSLRSPRGTGELFF | TRBV11-3
CSVDRQGSEAFF | TRBV29-1
CASSELGLRGTGELFF | TRBV10-2
CASSPTGSVAEQYF | TRBV18
CSGWGDTDTDTQYF | TRBV29-1
CASSARPMGGQTQYF | TRBV9
CASRTSKEAEAFF | TRBV19
CASSLTSGQETQYF | TRBV2
CASSRTGADSNQPQHF | TRBV5-1
CASSYPGELFF | TRBV27
CASSVEEGLGTEAFF | TRBV9
CASSQERGGPDTQYF | TRBV4-2
CATSSVQGTGPGELFF | TRBV15
CASGKQGTGELFF | TRBV2
CASSPTEGTQYF | TRBV10-2
CASSVAPGHTVTGELFF | TRBV9
CASSYSTIGAEAFF | TRBV6-6
CASSLTGGDGYTF | TRBV7-9
CASSLGTATDTQYF | TRBV19
CASSAQGGVTEAFF | TRBV7-3
CASSLGRGGNQPQHF | TRBV28
CASSSKRGGVANEQFF | TRBV7-3
CASSLKNEQFF | TRBV5-6
CASSPQGNEKLFF | TRBV4-2
CAISDTGDPRQYF | TRBV10-3
CASSVVVGTTGELFF | TRBV9
CASSFGGVNEQFF | TRBV7-9
CASSLAAGGNTGELFF | TRBV5-4
CASSLSRSQETQYF | TRBV5-4
CASSVRDNSNQPQHF | TRBV7-2
CASSPKDGGSNEQFF | TRBV7-3
CASQEDTSTNEKLFF | TRBV2
CASSLVQRPNYGYTF | TRBV5-8
CASSLSGRNTEAFF | TRBV7-3
CASSLAPFTHNEQFF | TRBV5-4
CASTPGELPRREQYF | TRBV7-8
CASSLQEYNEAFF | TRBV5-1
CASSPGLPTNEKLFF | TRBV19
CASSQQNTGELFF | TRBV5-6
CASSRSGANTGELFF | TRBV11-3
CASSPRGETQYF | TRBV5-1
CASSLVGVEETQYF | TRBV28
CAWNTGQRQGYTF | TRBV30
CASRIRGQTNEKLFF | TRBV27
CASGVSGNTIYF | TRBV10-2
CASSVFGPGNEQYF | TRBV7-9
CASSLGRGRNSYNEQFF | TRBV5-1
CASSEGQGLAQHF | TRBV2
CASSPLGTNNEQFF | TRBV18
CASSLRTGVNSPLHF | TRBV5-4
CASSQGWDRADSNYGYTF | TRBV4-1